This TCR beta chain was recorded in a study of shared clonotypes between healthy human individuals. Positive CCR7 selection of CD45RO-negative cells yielded the naive CD8 cells, and terminally differentiated effector memory CD45RA+ cells were excluded. Per germline, CDR1 MGHDK and CDR2 SYGVNS. V lost 6 bases and J lost 5, with 10 bases in between. The CDR3 is 12 amino acids. Sequencing was performed with immunoSEQ multiplex PCR; in TCRdb, only in-frame clones are kept and a portion is missing. The sample consists of hundreds of thousands of clones, roughly 95% of them appearing once. The V gene is TRBV25-1, the J gene TRBJ2-5, with a tentative D call TRBD1 (6 bases). The specimen sequenced was naive CD8+ T cells sorted from blood. This TCR was recovered from a woman in her 30s in good health. The DNA of the CDR3 is TGTGCCAGCAGCAGGGGAGTTGAGACCCAGTACTTC. Translated, it gives CASSRGVETQYF.